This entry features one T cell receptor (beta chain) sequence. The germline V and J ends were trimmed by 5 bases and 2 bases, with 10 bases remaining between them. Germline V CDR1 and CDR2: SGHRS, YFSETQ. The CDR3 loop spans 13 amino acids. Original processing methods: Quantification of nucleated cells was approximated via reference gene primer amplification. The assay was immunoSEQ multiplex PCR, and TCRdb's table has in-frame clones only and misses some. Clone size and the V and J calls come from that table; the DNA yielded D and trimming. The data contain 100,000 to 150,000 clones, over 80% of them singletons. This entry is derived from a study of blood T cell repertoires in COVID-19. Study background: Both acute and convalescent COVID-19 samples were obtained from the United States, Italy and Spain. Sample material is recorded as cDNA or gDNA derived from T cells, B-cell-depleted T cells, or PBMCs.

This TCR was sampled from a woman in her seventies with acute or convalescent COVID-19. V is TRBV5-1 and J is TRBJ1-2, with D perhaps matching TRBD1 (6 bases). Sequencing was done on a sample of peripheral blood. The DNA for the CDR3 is TGCGCCAGCAGTCGACAGGTCAACTATGGCTACACCTTC. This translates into CASSRQVNYGYTF. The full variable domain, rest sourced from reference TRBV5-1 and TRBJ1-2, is KAGVTQTPRYLIKTRGQQVTLSCSPISGHRSVSWYQQTPGQGLQFLFEYFSETQRNKGNFPGRFSGRQFSNSRSEMNVSTLELGDSALYLCASSRQVNYGYTFGSGTRLTVV.